One sample yielded the 20 T cell receptor beta chains listed below, sequenced in a study of cytomegalovirus exposure and HLA in healthy donors. PCR primers comprised 60 Vbeta and 13 Jbeta primers. Profiling relied on immunoSEQ multiplex PCR, and the TCRdb table lists in-frame clones only, not all of them. The profile shows around 110,000 clones, under 70% of them singletons. The sample comprised PBMCs. Receptors originate from a man aged 18 to 30 in good health and CMV-seronegative.

V and J are TRBV11-2 and TRBJ2-5; no clear D. V lost 3 bases, J lost 3 bases, and 8 bases lay in between. CDR1 is SGHAT and CDR2 is FQNNGV in the germline V gene. CDR3 length: 13 amino acids. CDR3 nucleotides: TGTGCCAGCAGCTTCGGCACTAAAGAGACCCAGTACTTC. Protein sequence: CASSFGTKETQYF.

The count of this clone is one. This chain links TRBV27 with TRBJ1-2; D is perhaps TRBD1 (6 bases). Per germline, CDR1 MNHEY and CDR2 SMNVEV (reference sequence). Trimming removed 5 bases from V and 8 bases from J, with 21 bases in between. The CDR3 is 15 residues long. CDR3 protein: CASSTQQGPVRGYTF. DNA for the CDR3: TGTGCCAGCAGTACCCAACAGGGACCAGTCCGAGGCTACACCTTC.

The gene calls are TRBV30 and TRBJ1-1; TRBD1 might be the D (6 bases). Germline V gives CDR1 GTSNPN, CDR2 SVGIG (reference sequence). The CDR3 sequence is 15 residues long. V lost 0 bases, J lost 3 bases, and 14 bases lay in between. The CDR3 DNA reads as TGTGCCTGGAGTGTACGGTCGGACAGCTACACTGAAGCTTTCTTT. The encoded protein is CAWSVRSDSYTEAFF.

The chain carries TRBV14 and TRBJ2-7; TRBD1 matches 8 bases. V shed 4 bases, J shed 5 bases, and the junction held 10 bases outside the gene matches. Per germline, CDR1 SGHDN and CDR2 FVKESK. CDR3 length: 15 residues. The CDR3 here is CASSPRVGQGDEQYF. The CDR3, as DNA: TGTGCCAGCAGCCCCCGCGTCGGACAGGGAGACGAGCAGTACTTC.

This clone was detected only a few times. This chain links TRBV6-5 with TRBJ2-4; weak D call: TRBD1 (6 bases). This CDR3 region has 16 residues. Germline CDR1 reads MNHEY; CDR2 reads SVGAGI. The ends were cut back, 0 bases at V and 5 bases at J, with 14 bases in the middle. CDR3 DNA: TGTGCCAGCAGTTACTCCGTGGGGACACCCCAAAACATTCAGTACTTC. Translated: CASSYSVGTPQNIQYF.

This clone showed up just a few times. As DNA, the CDR3 is TGTGCCAGCAGCACCCGGTCGGTGTCCCACGAGCAGTACTTC. Protein sequence: CASSTRSVSHEQYF. The chain combines TRBV7-2 with TRBJ2-5, with D unclear. The tail of the sequence fits TRBJ2-7 better, so the J call may be wrong. The CDR3 length is 14 residues. The germline CDR1 and CDR2 sequences are SGHTA and FQGNSA.

The V gene is TRBV10-2, the J gene TRBJ2-7; no definite D call. This CDR3 comprises 12 residues. Germline V gene data show CDR1 as WSHSY and CDR2 as SAAADI. Trimming removed 6 bases at V and 3 bases at J, with 9 bases between. Here the CDR3 reads CASRASNYEQYF. The CDR3, as DNA: TGCGCCAGCAGGGCAAGTAACTACGAGCAGTACTTC.

DNA of the CDR3: TGTGCCAGTAGTATCTGGCGGGAGTCCAAGAGGGAGACCCAGTACTTC. It is translated as CASSIWRESKRETQYF. The rearrangement joins TRBV19 to TRBJ2-5, with TRBD2 matching 7 bases. This CDR3 has 16 amino acids. Trimming removed 3 bases from V and 5 bases from J; junction bases left unmatched: 12. Germline CDR1 LNHDA, CDR2 SQIVND (reference sequence).

The V call is TRBV9, the J call TRBJ2-1, with 7 positions matching TRBD2. The V gene's germline CDR1 is SGDLS and CDR2 YYNGEE. With 6 bases clipped from V and 5 bases from J, the junction kept 8 bases outside the gene matches. The CDR3 loop spans 14 amino acids. DNA for the CDR3: TGTGCCAGCAACACCTGGGACTACGACAATGAGCAGTTCTTC. This encodes CASNTWDYDNEQFF.

V is TRBV27 and J is TRBJ2-7; 8 bases line up with TRBD1. Germline V CDR1 and CDR2: MNHEY, SMNVEV (reference sequence). The CDR3 spans 14 residues. With 5 bases clipped from V and 2 bases from J, the junction kept 5 bases outside the gene matches. The CDR3 loop is CASSPMGQAYEQYF. DNA for the CDR3: TGTGCCAGCAGTCCGATGGGACAGGCCTACGAGCAGTACTTC.

A single count supports this clone. This chain joins TRBV28 and TRBJ1-4, with D unclear. Germline values: CDR1 MDHEN, CDR2 SYDVKM. V lost 5 bases to trimming and J lost 1 base, with 11 bases between them. The CDR3 loop spans 15 amino acids. DNA for the CDR3: TGTGCCAGCAGTCACCTGGAGGGAACTAATGAAAAACTGTTTTTT. It specifies CASSHLEGTNEKLFF. Full variable domain (remainder filled in from reference TRBV28 and TRBJ1-4): DVKVTQSSRYLVKRTGEKVFLECVQDMDHENMFWYRQDPGLGLRLIYFSYDVKMKEKGDIPEGYSVSREKKERFSLILESASTNQTSMYLCASSHLEGTNEKLFFGSGTQLSVL.

The J gene is TRBJ2-7, the V gene TRBV5-5; a possible D gene is TRBD1 (6 bases). This CDR3 has 14 residues. Germline assignment: CDR1 SGHKS and CDR2 YYEKEE (reference sequence). Trimming cost V 6 bases and J 0 bases, with 13 bases left between them. As DNA, the CDR3 is TGTGCCAGCACCCTCCGGGACATCTCCTACGAGCAGTACTTC. It yields the protein CASTLRDISYEQYF.

The chain links TRBV18 to TRBJ2-2, with D possibly being TRBD1 (7 bases). This CDR3 is built from 15 residues. Germline-derived CDR1 and CDR2 are KGHSH and LQKENI. V was clipped by 2 bases and J by 5 bases, with 12 bases between them. CDR3 region: CASSPSGGMTGELFF. The CDR3 DNA follows: TGTGCCAGCTCACCATCAGGGGGGATGACCGGGGAGCTGTTTTTT.

The chain recombines TRBV5-6 with TRBJ1-3, with D maybe TRBD1 (6 bases). The V gene's germline CDR1 is SGHDT and CDR2 YYEEEE. The ends were cut back, 4 bases at V and 4 bases at J, with 12 bases in the middle. The CDR3 is made up of 14 amino acids. CDR3 DNA sequence: TGTGCCAGCAGCCAGATGGACAGAGGAAACACCATATATTTT. Translated, it gives CASSQMDRGNTIYF. Full variable domain (outside the CDR3, taken from reference TRBV5-6 and TRBJ1-3): DAGVTQSPTHLIKTRGQQVTLRCSPKSGHDTVSWYQQALGQGPQFIFQYYEEEERQRGNFPDRFSGHQFPNYSSELNVNALLLGDSALYLCASSQMDRGNTIYFGEGSWLTVV.

The chain uses TRBV21-1 and TRBJ1-1; TRBD1 reflects the table's D call only, with no check against the DNA. TRBV21-1 is reported as a pseudogene. The length of the CDR3 is 16 residues. CDR3 nucleotide sequence: TGTGCCAGCAGCAATAAAACCTCTCGCAGGGGGTTCGGGGCTTTCTTT. Its translation: CASSNKTSRRGFGAFF.

The V call is TRBV4-1, the J call TRBJ2-5; TRBD1 might be the D (5 bases). The CDR3 runs 13 residues. The germline CDR1 and CDR2 sequences are MGHRA and YSYEKL. V was clipped by 1 base and J by 5 bases, with 8 bases between them. Here the CDR3 DNA reads TGCGCCAGCAGCCAAGGACAGTTCGAGACCCAGTACTTC. Translating it yields CASSQGQFETQYF.

Concerning this clone itself: An end of the junction differs from the germline gene, which may be a read error. The chain carries TRBV9 and TRBJ1-1; 7 bases are shared with TRBD1. This CDR3 comprises 10 residues. Looked up from germline, CDR1 is SGDLS and CDR2 is YYNGEE. CDR3 in amino acids: CASSEGATNF. The CDR3 nucleotides read TGTGCCAGCAGCGAGGGGGCGACGAACTTT.

CDR3 DNA sequence: TGTGCCAGCGGCCAATCCGGGACAGCGAACACTGAAGCTTTCTTT. This encodes CASGQSGTANTEAFF. This chain links TRBV11-2 with TRBJ1-1; 7 bases fit TRBD1. Germline CDR1 SGHAT, CDR2 FQNNGV. The CDR3 has 15 residues. The V and J ends lost 8 bases and 1 base, in that order; junction bases with no gene match: 10.

The chain couples TRBV9 to TRBJ2-1; 8 positions agree with TRBD2. The CDR3 consists of 15 residues. The ends lost 3 bases at V and 5 bases at J; junction bases unmatched: 7. Per germline, CDR1 SGDLS and CDR2 YYNGEE. This CDR3 reads CASSAAGTRHNEQFF. In DNA form, the CDR3 reads TGTGCCAGCAGCGCGGCTGGGACTAGACACAATGAGCAGTTCTTC. The entire variable domain, with the rest obtained from reference TRBV9 and TRBJ2-1, is as follows: DSGVTQTPKHLITATGQRVTLRCSPRSGDLSVYWYQQSLDQGLQFLIQYYNGEERAKGNILERFSAQQFPDLHSELNLSSLELGDSALYFCASSAAGTRHNEQFFGPGTRLTVL.

This sequence joins TRBV7-9 and TRBJ1-1; D is possibly TRBD1 (5 bases). V was cut by 3 bases and J by 7 bases, with 12 bases left in between. Germline V gene lookup returns CDR1 SEHNR and CDR2 FQNEAQ (reference sequence). The CDR3 is made up of 13 amino acids. The CDR3 is CASSFTSTDEAFF. The CDR3 DNA reads TGTGCCAGCAGCTTTACCTCGACAGATGAAGCTTTCTTT.